This T cell receptor beta chain was sequenced during a study of cytomegalovirus exposure and HLA in healthy donors. PCR used 60 Vbeta primers and 13 Jbeta primers. As processed by the authors: An analysis that came later counted roughly 87 million unique TCR beta chains, 10 million to 12 million shared. Libraries were prepared by immunoSEQ multiplex PCR; TCRdb keeps only in-frame clonotypes and omits some of them. Clonal size and the V and J genes are those of that table, whereas D and trimming came from the DNA. The table lists under 200,000 clones, 73% of them singletons, with 5% to 5.5% in the top ten. This clone has a handful of counts. The CDR3 is 14 amino acids. After removal of 6 bases from V and 5 bases from J, the junction contained 8 bases not matched to a gene. Germline values: CDR1 ENHRY, CDR2 SYGVKD.

The TCR was taken from a woman between 18 and 29 years old in good health and CMV-seropositive. Sequencing was carried out using PBMCs. The V gene is TRBV10-3, the J gene TRBJ1-2; the match to TRBD1 covers 8 bases. CDR3 region: CAIRPRGRGYGYTF. For the CDR3, the DNA is TGTGCCATCAGGCCCAGGGGGCGGGGATATGGCTACACCTTC.